This T cell receptor beta chain was found in a study of TIL therapy for anti-PD-1-resistant metastatic lung cancer. Study summary: Half of patients were current or former smokers.

Sequencing used immunoSEQ v3. Survey-level samples got 2 million or so read pairs; deep-level samples got about 4.5-6.5 million. Assay: immunoSEQ multiplex PCR; the TCRdb copy retains only in-frame clones and omits some. This table holds roughly 23,000 clones, around 70% found once. Time point meaning: pre-treatment sample, taken before nivolumab and TIL therapy. The germline gives CDR1 MGHRA, CDR2 YSYEKL. This CDR3 is 15 amino acids long. V lost 6 bases and J 7 bases, leaving 19 bases between the germline ends. This chain connects TRBV4-1 to TRBJ2-1; D could derive from TRBD1 or TRBD2 (5 bases each). The sample in question was blood, obtained at baseline. The TCR sequence derives from a person aged 25-80 years with non-small cell lung cancer. CDR3 loop: CASRLGPFRGNEQFF. DNA for the CDR3: TGCGCCAGCAGACTGGGACCCTTTAGAGGGAATGAGCAGTTCTTC.